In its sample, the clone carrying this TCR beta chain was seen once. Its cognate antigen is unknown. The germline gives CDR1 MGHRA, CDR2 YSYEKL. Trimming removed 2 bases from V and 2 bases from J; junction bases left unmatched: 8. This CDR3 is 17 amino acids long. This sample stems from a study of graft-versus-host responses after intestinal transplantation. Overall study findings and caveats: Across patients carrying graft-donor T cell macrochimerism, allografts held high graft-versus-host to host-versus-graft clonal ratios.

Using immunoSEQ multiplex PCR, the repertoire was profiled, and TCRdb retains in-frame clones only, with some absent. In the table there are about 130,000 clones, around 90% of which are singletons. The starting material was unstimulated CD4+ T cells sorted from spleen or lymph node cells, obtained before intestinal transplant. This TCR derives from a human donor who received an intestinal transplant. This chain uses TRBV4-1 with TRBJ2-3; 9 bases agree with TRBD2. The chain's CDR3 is CASSQRPTSGTTDTQYF. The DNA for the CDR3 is TGCGCCAGCAGCCAAAGGCCGACTAGCGGTACCACAGATACGCAGTATTTT.